The 30 T cell receptor beta chains below come from one sample, sequenced in a study of cytomegalovirus exposure and HLA in healthy donors. The primer mix had 60 Vbeta and 13 Jbeta primers. Repertoires were generated with immunoSEQ multiplex PCR, while TCRdb's copy carries only in-frame clones and drops some. The table includes around 110,000 clones, approximately 80% detected once. Specimen: PBMCs. The receptors originated from a woman aged 25 to 39 in good health and CMV-seronegative.

The rearrangement links TRBV2 to TRBJ1-1; TRBD1 matches 7 bases. V shed 6 bases and J 0 bases; nucleotides not matched to a gene: 10. The CDR3 covers 16 residues. The V gene's germline CDR1 is SNHLY and CDR2 FYNNEI. CDR3 DNA: TGTGCCAGCAGCCGACAGGGTATGCTGATGAACACTGAAGCTTTCTTT. Protein sequence: CASSRQGMLMNTEAFF.

This clone was found a few times. V usage is TRBV5-4 and J usage is TRBJ2-2, with TRBD1 matching 9 bases. The junction had 3 bases not matched to a gene; V was cut back by 4 bases and J by 5 bases. CDR3 length: 14 residues. Germline CDR1 SGHNT, CDR2 YYREEE (reference sequence). CDR3 nucleotide sequence: TGTGCCAGCAGCCAGACAGGGGGGACCGGGGAGCTGTTTTTT. It translates to CASSQTGGTGELFF.

This chain connects TRBV7-8 to TRBJ2-2; TRBD1 agrees at 9 bases. Germline V gives CDR1 SGHVS, CDR2 FQNEAQ. This CDR3 region has 14 residues. V gave up 5 bases and J gave up 7 bases; unmatched junction bases: 5. This CDR3 is CASSPQGAGGELFF. In nucleotides, the CDR3 is TGTGCCAGCAGCCCACAGGGGGCGGGCGGGGAGCTGTTTTTT.

The chain links TRBV27 to TRBJ2-3; 11 bases match TRBD2. The ends lost 6 bases at V and 1 base at J; junction bases unmatched: 6. The CDR3 covers 16 residues. Germline lookup yields CDR1 MNHEY and CDR2 SMNVEV (reference sequence). The CDR3 DNA follows: TGTGCCAGCAGCACCCCGGGACTAGCGGGCACAGATACGCAGTATTTT. Its translation: CASSTPGLAGTDTQYF.

This clone was picked up one time. CDR3 sequence reads: CSVDLSERNEQYF. In DNA form, the CDR3 reads TGCAGCGTTGATCTTTCGGAGCGGAACGAGCAGTACTTC. The V and J genes are TRBV29-1 and TRBJ2-7; maybe TRBD2 (5 bases). There are 13 residues in the CDR3. V was shortened by 3 bases and J by 5 bases, with 14 bases between the two germline ends. The germline V gene has CDR1 SQVTM and CDR2 ANQGSEA.

The chain recombines TRBV10-1 with TRBJ1-1, with D unresolved. CDR1 WNHNN and CDR2 SYGVQD come from the germline V gene (reference sequence). The CDR3 totals 12 residues. Trimming left V 6 bases short and J 1 base short, with 6 bases between. As DNA, the CDR3 is TGCGCCAGCAGCCGGGAGAACACTGAAGCTTTCTTT. As protein: CASSRENTEAFF.

The rearrangement joins TRBV18 to TRBJ1-5; D unclear. CDR1 is KGHSH, CDR2 LQKENI, per germline. V was trimmed by 1 base and J by 1 base, leaving 5 bases between them. The CDR3 has 14 residues. In DNA, the CDR3 is TGTGCCAGCTCACCACGGCACAGCAATCAGCCCCAGCATTTT. Its translation: CASSPRHSNQPQHF.

This clone was seen just once. The chain employs TRBV7-3 and TRBJ2-7; possible D gene TRBD2, 5 bases. The CDR3 covers 12 residues. CDR1 and CDR2 (germline): SGHTA, FQGTGA. Trimming cost V 5 bases and J 12 bases, with 17 bases left between them. The CDR3: CASSIGGGRLYF. In nucleotides, the CDR3 is TGTGCCAGCAGCATAGGAGGTGGGCGCTTGTACTTC.

This chain uses TRBV7-2 with TRBJ2-7; perhaps TRBD2 as D (6 bases). Germline V gene lookup returns CDR1 SGHTA and CDR2 FQGNSA. V was cut by 5 bases and J by 5 bases, with 13 bases left in between. The length of the CDR3 is 13 residues. The CDR3 bases are TGTGCCAGCAGCGATGGGCCGGGGGACGAGCAGTACTTC. Translating gives CASSDGPGDEQYF.

The chain couples TRBV28 to TRBJ1-2; 8 bases are shared with TRBD1. Germline V gene data show CDR1 as MDHEN and CDR2 as SYDVKM. CDR3 length equals 16 residues. V shed 4 bases, J shed 8 bases, and the junction held 15 bases outside the gene matches. The CDR3 DNA follows: TGTGCCAGCAGTTCCTCCGGGACAGGCCTCCGGTTCGGCTACACCTTC. This gives the protein CASSSSGTGLRFGYTF.

This clone was observed a few times. The J gene is TRBJ2-3, the V gene TRBV27; D is unclear. The germline V and J ends were trimmed by 3 bases and 4 bases, with 14 bases remaining between them. Germline lookup yields CDR1 MNHEY and CDR2 SMNVEV (reference sequence). The CDR3 is 15 amino acids. DNA of the CDR3: TGTGCCAGCAGTTTTTTGGGCTTTTTAGCAGATACGCAGTATTTT. Amino acids: CASSFLGFLADTQYF.

The chain is built from TRBV7-2 and TRBJ1-4; D is perhaps TRBD1 (6 bases). The CDR3 is 15 residues long. Per the germline V gene, CDR1 is SGHTA and CDR2 is FQGNSA. Trimming pared 5 bases from V and 0 bases from J, leaving 10 bases between. The CDR3: CASSEAGATNEKLFF. The DNA for the CDR3 is TGTGCCAGCAGCGAGGCAGGGGCAACTAATGAAAAACTGTTTTTT.

The V call is TRBV5-1, the J call TRBJ2-1; 8 bases agree with TRBD1. J gave up 8 bases and V 0 bases, and 7 bases lay outside the gene matches. Germline V lookup: CDR1 SGHRS, CDR2 YFSETQ. This CDR3 has 15 residues. CDR3 nucleotide sequence: TGCGCCAGCAGCTTGGGAGGACAGGGATTTGATGAGCAGTTCTTC. Encoded protein: CASSLGGQGFDEQFF.

This clone was seen only once. The J gene is TRBJ2-3, the V gene TRBV7-2, with 9 bases matching TRBD2. The junction had 4 bases not matched to a gene; V was cut back by 5 bases and J by 4 bases. The germline gives CDR1 SGHTA, CDR2 FQGNSA. This CDR3 contains 14 residues. The CDR3 DNA is TGTGCCAGCAGCGGCGTAGCGGGAGCAGATACGCAGTATTTT. This translates into CASSGVAGADTQYF.

V and J are TRBV5-1 and TRBJ2-7; D is possibly TRBD1 (6 bases). Germline assignment: CDR1 SGHRS and CDR2 YFSETQ. The germline V and J ends were trimmed by 1 base and 2 bases, with 7 bases remaining between them. The CDR3 has 13 amino acids. The CDR3 DNA reads TGCGCCAGCAGCTTGCAGGGGACCTACGAGCAGTACTTC. It codes for CASSLQGTYEQYF.

This clone has more than one count but fewer than ten. This sequence joins TRBV7-2 and TRBJ1-1; 8 positions match TRBD1. From germline, CDR1 is SGHTA and CDR2 FQGNSA. CDR3 length equals 13 residues. V gave up 5 bases and J gave up 6 bases; unmatched junction bases: 5. CDR3 bases: TGTGCCAGCAGCCGGACAGGGCGCCCTGAAGCTTTCTTT. This codes for CASSRTGRPEAFF.

As regards this clone: Its ends do not fully match the called genes, so a read error is possible. V usage is TRBV7-9 and J usage is TRBJ2-7; 7 bases map to TRBD1. The CDR3 sequence is 16 residues long. Germline lookup yields CDR1 SEHNR and CDR2 FQNEAQ (reference sequence). The CDR3 here is CSSSYSWQGDSYEQYF. The CDR3 coding sequence is TGTTCCAGCAGTTATTCTTGGCAGGGGGATTCCTACGAGCAGTACTTC.

The chain employs TRBV6-1 and TRBJ2-5; 7 positions agree with TRBD1. Trimming removed 4 bases from V and 3 bases from J; junction bases left unmatched: 2. CDR3 length: 13 amino acids. Germline V gene lookup returns CDR1 MNHNS and CDR2 SASEGT. The CDR3 DNA sequence: TGTGCCAGCAGTGGGACAGGTAAAGAGACCCAGTACTTC. The encoded protein is CASSGTGKETQYF.

The rearrangement joins TRBV27 to TRBJ2-7, with TRBD2 matching 13 bases. In germline, CDR1 is MNHEY, CDR2 SMNVEV (reference sequence). The CDR3 has 16 residues. The J segment lost 3 bases and the V segment lost 5 bases, leaving 7 bases of the junction unmatched. DNA for the CDR3: TGTGCCAGCAGTCCTTGGACTAGCGGGAGTCTCTACGAGCAGTACTTC. This sequence encodes CASSPWTSGSLYEQYF.

The chain is built from TRBV6-6 and TRBJ2-7; unclear D gene. Trimming took 0 bases from V and 0 from J, leaving 6 bases between them. This CDR3 spans 14 amino acids. Germline CDR1 reads MNHNY; CDR2 reads SVGAGI (reference sequence). CDR3 DNA: TGTGCCAGCAGTTACTCGACAAACTCCTACGAGCAGTACTTC. This translates into CASSYSTNSYEQYF.

The genes are TRBV10-3 and TRBJ2-7, with a weak D call TRBD2 (6 bases). Germline V gives CDR1 ENHRY, CDR2 SYGVKD. The length of the CDR3 is 15 residues. The V and J ends lost 3 bases and 0 bases respectively, with 12 bases between them. DNA for the CDR3: TGTGCCATCAGTGATGGGGGGATTAGCTCCTACGAGCAGTACTTC. Amino acid sequence: CAISDGGISSYEQYF.

The chain has TRBV30 and TRBJ2-2; weak D call: TRBD2 (7 bases). Germline V gives CDR1 GTSNPN, CDR2 SVGIG (reference sequence). The length of the CDR3 is 13 residues. Deletions cut 2 bases from V and 8 bases from J, with 12 bases between. This chain's CDR3 is CAWSLGGGGELFF. The CDR3 DNA follows: TGTGCCTGGAGTCTAGGGGGGGGAGGGGAGCTGTTTTTT.

The chain recombines TRBV28 with TRBJ2-7; D perhaps matches TRBD1 (5 bases). Germline V gene sequence: CDR1 MDHEN, CDR2 SYDVKM. V shed 4 bases and J shed 5 bases, with 12 bases lying between them. This CDR3 region has 13 residues. CDR3 coding DNA: TGTGCCAGCAGTTCGGCACAGGAGCACGAGCAGTACTTC. This encodes CASSSAQEHEQYF.

The chain recombines TRBV9 with TRBJ2-1; perhaps TRBD2 as D (5 bases). Germline CDR1 and CDR2: SGDLS and YYNGEE. The V gene lost 0 bases and the J gene lost 9 bases, with 7 bases spanning the gap. The CDR3 length is 12 residues. The DNA of the CDR3 is TGTGCCAGCAGCGTAGAAGGGAGTGAGCAGTTCTTC. Translated: CASSVEGSEQFF.

The sample holds one count of this clone. V and J are TRBV7-9 and TRBJ2-4, with D perhaps matching TRBD1 (6 bases). Germline V gene lookup returns CDR1 SEHNR and CDR2 FQNEAQ (reference sequence). Trimming took off 2 bases at V and 7 bases at J, with 12 bases between the two ends. The CDR3 sequence is 14 residues long. CDR3 protein: CASSLQTGTNIQYF. DNA for the CDR3: TGTGCCAGCAGCTTACAAACAGGGACGAACATTCAGTACTTC.

The chain recombines TRBV2 with TRBJ1-1; the D gene is possibly TRBD1 (5 bases). Germline V CDR1 and CDR2: SNHLY, FYNNEI. CDR3 length equals 13 residues. V lost 7 bases and J lost 1, with 10 bases in between. The CDR3 is CASKTGGNTEAFF. CDR3 coding DNA: TGTGCCAGCAAGACCGGGGGGAACACTGAAGCTTTCTTT.

The genes are TRBV19 and TRBJ1-5, with D perhaps TRBD1 (6 bases). Germline CDR1 LNHDA, CDR2 SQIVND (reference sequence). The CDR3 is made up of 15 amino acids. Trimming removed 5 bases from V and 0 bases from J, with 11 bases in between. The DNA of the CDR3 is TGTGCCAGTAGTTGGGACATCCTTAGCAATCAGCCCCAGCATTTT. Translated: CASSWDILSNQPQHF.

This clone was observed a handful of times. In nucleotides, the CDR3 is TGTGCCAGCAGCCCTTACCAGGGAAGGTGGCAGTTCTTC. Protein product: CASSPYQGRWQFF. This chain joins TRBV7-2 and TRBJ2-1, with D possibly TRBD1 on 5 matching bases. Germline V CDR1 and CDR2: SGHTA, FQGNSA. V was clipped by 5 bases and J by 12 bases, with 17 bases between them. CDR3 length: 13 residues.

The chain is built from TRBV11-2 and TRBJ2-1, with a weak D call TRBD2 (5 bases). V gave up 1 base and J gave up 2 bases, with 6 bases separating them. Germline V CDR1 and CDR2: SGHAT, FQNNGV. This CDR3 is 14 amino acids long. CDR3 loop: CASSLVTTYNEQFF. CDR3 coding DNA: TGTGCCAGCAGCTTAGTGACTACCTACAATGAGCAGTTCTTC.

This clone was recorded only once. The chain links TRBV28 to TRBJ2-1; the D gene is possibly TRBD2 (5 bases). CDR1 and CDR2 from the germline V gene are MDHEN and SYDVKM. V was trimmed by 2 bases and J by 6 bases, leaving 8 bases between them. The CDR3 has 13 residues. The CDR3 coding sequence is TGTGCCAGCAGTTTAGGGGAGCTCAATGAGCAGTTCTTC. Translated, it gives CASSLGELNEQFF.